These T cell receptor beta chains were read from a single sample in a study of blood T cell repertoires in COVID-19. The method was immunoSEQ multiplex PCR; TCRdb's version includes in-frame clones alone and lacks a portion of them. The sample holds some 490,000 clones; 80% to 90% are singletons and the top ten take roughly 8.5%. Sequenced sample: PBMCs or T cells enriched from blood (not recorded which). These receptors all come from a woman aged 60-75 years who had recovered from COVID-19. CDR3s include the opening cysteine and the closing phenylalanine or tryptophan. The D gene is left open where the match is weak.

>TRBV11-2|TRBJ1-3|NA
CASTKGVGNTIYF
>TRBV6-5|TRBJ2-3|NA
CASRGPGADTQYF
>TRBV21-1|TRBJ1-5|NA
CASSTRNRGRGSNQPQHF
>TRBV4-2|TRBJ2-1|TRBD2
CASSQLHPGTSGGPYYNEQFF
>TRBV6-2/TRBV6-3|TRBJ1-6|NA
CASSSMVLPPLHF
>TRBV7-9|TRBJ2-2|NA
CASSRGTGELFF
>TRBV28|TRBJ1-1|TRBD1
CASSRQGTEAFF
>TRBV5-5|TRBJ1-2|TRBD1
CASSWYTGQGVEYGYTF
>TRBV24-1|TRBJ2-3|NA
CATSDPPTDTQYF
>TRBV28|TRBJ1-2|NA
CASSLSRYYGYTF
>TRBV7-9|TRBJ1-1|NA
CASSPPAGASEAFF
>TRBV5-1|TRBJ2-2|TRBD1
CASTASTGANTGELFF
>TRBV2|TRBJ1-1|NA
CASSEAREAFF
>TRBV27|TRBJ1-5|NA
CASSLGSNQPQHF
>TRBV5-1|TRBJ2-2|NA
CASSYDWNTGELFF
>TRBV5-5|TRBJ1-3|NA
CASSEHSLYSGNTIYF
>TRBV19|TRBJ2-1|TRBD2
CASSIDLTSSGGFSYNEQFF
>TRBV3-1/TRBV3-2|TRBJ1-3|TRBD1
CASSQGQGARGNTIYF
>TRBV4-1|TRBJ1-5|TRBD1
CASSQNDRVPNQPQHF
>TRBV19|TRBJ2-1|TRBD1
CASSIAAGGDEQFF
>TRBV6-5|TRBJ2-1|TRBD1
CASNPDRGSYNEQFF
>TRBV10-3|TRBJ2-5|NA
CAISGAGPETQYF
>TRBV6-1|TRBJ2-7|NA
CASSEDRGNEQYF
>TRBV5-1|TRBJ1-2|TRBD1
CASSWGTGSNYGYTF
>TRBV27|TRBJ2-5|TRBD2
CASSFERGWQETQYF
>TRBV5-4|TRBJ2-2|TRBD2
CASSTGLAAGELFF
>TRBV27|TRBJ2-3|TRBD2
CASSLEGLAGTEDTQYF
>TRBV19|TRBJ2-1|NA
CASSASGTPIYNEQFF
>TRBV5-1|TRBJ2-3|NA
CASSLLEGGDTQYF
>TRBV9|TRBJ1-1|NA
CASSAPPGEAFF
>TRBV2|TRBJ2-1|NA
CASTSFGGSGEQFF
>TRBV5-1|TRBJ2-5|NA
CASSLANTSPGETQYF
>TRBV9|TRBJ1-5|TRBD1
CASSGQGGGNQPQHF
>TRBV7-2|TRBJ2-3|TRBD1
CASSRRPGQGTDTQYF
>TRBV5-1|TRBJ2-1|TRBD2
CASSLYPSGGAYNEQFF
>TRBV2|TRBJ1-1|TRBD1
CASRPRGITEAFF
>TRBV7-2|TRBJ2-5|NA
CASSFLSSIETQYF
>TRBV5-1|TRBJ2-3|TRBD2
CASSLGASGSTDTQYF
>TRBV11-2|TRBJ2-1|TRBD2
CASTTGTSLANNEQFF
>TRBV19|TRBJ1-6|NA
CASKAQTDNSPLHF
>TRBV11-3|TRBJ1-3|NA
CASSLQNGNTIYF
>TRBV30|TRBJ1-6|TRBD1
CAWRGQPVSPLHF
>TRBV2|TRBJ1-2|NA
CASSLKVEEGYTF
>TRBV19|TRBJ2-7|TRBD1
CASSRRTGVHEQYF
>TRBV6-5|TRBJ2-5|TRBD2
CASSWGLAGGETQYF
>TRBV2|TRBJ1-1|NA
CASRGRMNTEAFF
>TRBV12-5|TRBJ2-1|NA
CASGSGRPVQFF
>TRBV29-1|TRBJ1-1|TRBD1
CSAGQEINTEAFF
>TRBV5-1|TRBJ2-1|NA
CASSLGRGYNEQFF
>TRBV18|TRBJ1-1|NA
CASSPQDQNTEAFF
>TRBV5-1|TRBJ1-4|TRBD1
CASSLAGGNEKLFF
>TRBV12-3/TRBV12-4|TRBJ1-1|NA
CASSHPNSRGAFF
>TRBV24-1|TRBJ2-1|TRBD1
CATAGTASNEQFF